The T cell receptor (beta chain) described here comes from a study of blood T cell repertoires in COVID-19. This clone turned up a few times. Germline lookup yields CDR1 SGHDT and CDR2 YYEEEE. The CDR3 totals 16 residues. V was pared by 1 base and J by 2 bases, with 14 bases between. TCRdb's table, derived via immunoSEQ multiplex PCR, lists solely in-frame clones and lacks some. The data contain some 73,000 clones, around 67% of them singletons. The sequenced material came from peripheral blood. The source of this sequence is a man between 60 and 75 years old with acute or convalescent COVID-19. The chain uses TRBV5-6 and TRBJ2-3; D may be TRBD1 (6 bases). Here the CDR3 reads CASSLPTGGPTDTQYF. In DNA, the CDR3 is TGTGCCAGCAGCTTGCCGACAGGTGGGCCCACAGATACGCAGTATTTT. The complete variable domain, with remaining parts taken from reference TRBV5-6 and TRBJ2-3, reads DAGVTQSPTHLIKTRGQQVTLRCSPKSGHDTVSWYQQALGQGPQFIFQYYEEEERQRGNFPDRFSGHQFPNYSSELNVNALLLGDSALYLCASSLPTGGPTDTQYFGPGTRLTVL.